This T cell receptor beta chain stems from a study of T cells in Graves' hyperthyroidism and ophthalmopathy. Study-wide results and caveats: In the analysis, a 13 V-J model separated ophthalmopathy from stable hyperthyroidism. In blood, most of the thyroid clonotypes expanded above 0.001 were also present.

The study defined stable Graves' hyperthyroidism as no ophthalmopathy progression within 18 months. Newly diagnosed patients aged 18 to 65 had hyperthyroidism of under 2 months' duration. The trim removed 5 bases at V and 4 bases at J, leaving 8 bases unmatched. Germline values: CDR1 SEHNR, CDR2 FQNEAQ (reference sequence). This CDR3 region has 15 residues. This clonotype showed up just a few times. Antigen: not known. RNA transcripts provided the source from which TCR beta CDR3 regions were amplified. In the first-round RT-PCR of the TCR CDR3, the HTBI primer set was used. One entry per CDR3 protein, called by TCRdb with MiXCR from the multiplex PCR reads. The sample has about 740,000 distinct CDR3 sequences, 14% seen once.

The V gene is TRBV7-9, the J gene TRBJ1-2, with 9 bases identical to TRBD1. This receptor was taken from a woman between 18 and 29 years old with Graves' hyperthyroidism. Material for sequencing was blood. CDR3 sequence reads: CASSGPGTGIYGYTF. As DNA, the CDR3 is TGTGCCAGCAGCGGTCCCGGGACAGGGATCTATGGCTACACCTTC. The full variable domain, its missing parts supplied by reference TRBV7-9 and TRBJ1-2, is DTGVSQNPRHKITKRGQNVTFRCDPISEHNRLYWYRQTLGQGPEFLTYFQNEAQLEKSRLLSDRFSAERPKGSFSTLEIQRTEQGDSAMYLCASSGPGTGIYGYTFGSGTRLTVV.